The sequence of this T cell receptor (beta chain) was determined in a study of T-cell memory formation after mild COVID-19. Findings and limits, study-wide: Some SARS-CoV-2-responding clones were already detected in memory before infection. CM and EM subsets held most contracting CD4+ clones; EMRA held CD8+ ones.

TCRdb recomputed calls from the 5' RACE reads with MiXCR, one row per CDR3 protein. The sample holds just over 300,000 distinct CDR3 sequences, roughly a fifth seen once. The V gene lost 0 bases and the J gene lost 10 bases, with 11 bases spanning the gap. CDR3 length: 13 amino acids. CDR1 and CDR2 (germline): SEHNR, FQNEAQ (reference sequence). Concerning this clonotype: What it binds is not known.

This receptor was identified in a man aged 18 to 30 who had mild COVID-19 (a few samples of this study predate the infection). Cell type and time point are not known. The chain links TRBV7-9 to TRBJ2-3; D call uncertain. The sequenced sample was PBMCs or a T cell subset sorted from them (not recorded which). The CDR3 is CASSLALVDPQYF. The CDR3 DNA reads TGTGCCAGCAGCTTAGCCCTGGTGGATCCGCAGTATTTT.